These 17 T cell receptor beta chains originate from one sample sequenced in a study of regulatory T cells in long-lasting Graves disease. Time point defined: newly diagnosed GD, antithyroid drugs for less than 3 months. There was RNA extracted from PBMCs, and the TCR library was made from it. To make TCR beta libraries, researchers used iRepertoire HTBI primers and Arm-PCR of CDR3 regions. A single record per CDR3 protein comes from TCRdb applying MiXCR to the multiplex PCR reads. The table lists a few hundred thousand distinct CDR3 sequences, about 17% of them singletons. The sample was also linked to a second study, of T cells in Graves' hyperthyroidism and ophthalmopathy.

The sequencing here drew on peripheral blood mononuclear cells (PBMCs), taken at new diagnosis, from a patient treated with antithyroid drugs. Every receptor here comes from a woman aged 18 to 35 with Graves disease.

This clonotype has at least ten counts. The rearrangement joins TRBV30 to TRBJ2-5; 7 bases are a match to TRBD2. The CDR3 sequence is 15 residues long. V shed 0 bases, J shed 5 bases, and the junction held 9 bases outside the gene matches. Germline V gives CDR1 GTSNPN, CDR2 SVGIG (reference sequence). This CDR3 reads CAWSVGTTEGETQYF. The CDR3 DNA follows: TGTGCCTGGAGTGTAGGGACTACCGAGGGGGAGACCCAGTACTTC.

This clonotype was counted a few times. The chain recombines TRBV7-2 with TRBJ2-6, with D possibly TRBD2 on 6 matching bases. V dropped 1 base and J dropped 0 bases, with 25 bases sitting between them. CDR3 length equals 22 residues. CDR1 and CDR2 from the germline V gene are SGHTA and FQGNSA. CDR3 coding DNA: TGTGCCAGCAGCTTAGTAACTATAGACTCCGGGGGACCGCGCTCTGGGGCCAACGTCCTGACTTTC. This codes for CASSLVTIDSGGPRSGANVLTF.

As for this clonotype: Just one base apart from a much larger clone, this may be a read error. The rearrangement uses TRBV2 and TRBJ2-1; D is ambiguous. The germline V gene has CDR1 SNHLY and CDR2 FYNNEI. There are 11 residues in the CDR3. The V end was cut by 5 bases, the J end by 10 bases, with 9 bases between. The CDR3 spells CASSPPYEQFF. In DNA form, the CDR3 reads TGTGCCAGCAGTCCCCCCTACGAGCAGTTCTTC.

This clonotype came up a few times. This chain links TRBV6-1 with TRBJ2-1, with no clear D. The CDR3 spans 11 residues. CDR1 is MNHNS and CDR2 is SASEGT in the germline V gene. Trimming stripped 5 bases from V and 8 bases from J, with 7 bases between. The chain's CDR3 is CASSPQYEQFF. The CDR3 nucleotides read TGTGCCAGCAGTCCTCAGTATGAGCAGTTCTTC.

The chain links TRBV7-9 to TRBJ2-1; 12 bases fit TRBD2. The CDR3 has 19 amino acids. Germline lookup yields CDR1 SEHNR and CDR2 FQNEAQ (reference sequence). J lost 3 bases, V lost 3 bases, and 12 bases had no gene match. This CDR3 is CASSFWRTSGTSHYNEQFF. For the CDR3, the DNA is TGTGCCAGCAGCTTTTGGCGGACTAGCGGGACATCGCACTACAATGAGCAGTTCTTC.

This clonotype has ten or more counts. V is TRBV7-9 and J is TRBJ2-5; tentative D call: TRBD2 (6 bases). Trimming cost V 0 bases and J 4 bases, with 6 bases left between them. The germline V gene encodes CDR1 SEHNR and CDR2 FQNEAQ (reference sequence). The CDR3 has 13 residues. This CDR3 is CASSLAGGETQYF. The CDR3 region has the DNA TGTGCCAGCAGCTTAGCGGGAGGAGAGACCCAGTACTTC.

Of note for this clonotype: This may be a read error, as it is one base from a much larger clone. This chain uses TRBV3-1 with TRBJ2-7, with 10 bases aligning to TRBD2. CDR3 size: 14 residues. The germline V gene has CDR1 LGHDT and CDR2 YNNKEL (reference sequence). The CDR3 DNA reads TGTTCCAGCAGCTTCCGGACTAGCGGCTACGAGCAGTACTTC. Protein sequence: CSSSFRTSGYEQYF.

This clonotype has a handful of counts. The germline gene is not matched at one end of the junction; a read error may be the cause. The chain combines TRBV7-2 with TRBJ2-1; 9 bases are shared with TRBD1. Germline CDR1 reads SGHTA; CDR2 reads FQGNSA. CDR3 length: 15 amino acids. CDR3 nucleotides: TGTGCCAGCAGCTCCAAGGACAGGGGAGGGGAGGTGAGCACCTTC. It codes for CASSSKDRGGEVSTF.

This clonotype has just one count. This may be a read error: a much more frequent sequence differs by one nucleotide. The rearrangement uses TRBV5-1 and TRBJ2-3, with D hard to call. The CDR3 length is 15 residues. Germline loops: CDR1 SGHRS, CDR2 YFSETQ. The CDR3, as DNA: TGCGCCAGCAGCTTGGCTCACCGCTCCACGGATACGCAGTGTTTT. It specifies CASSLAHRSTDTQCF.

This clonotype came up many times. The chain carries TRBV7-9 and TRBJ2-3; no reliable D call. Trimming removed 5 bases at V and 5 bases at J, with 11 bases between. The CDR3 runs to 13 residues. Germline V CDR1 and CDR2: SEHNR, FQNEAQ (reference sequence). Here the CDR3 reads CASSPPRKDTQYF. The DNA for the CDR3 is TGTGCCAGCAGCCCACCTAGGAAAGATACGCAGTATTTT.

This clonotype occurred a few times. This sequence joins TRBV29-1 and TRBJ1-2; D unresolved. The V end lost 2 bases, the J end lost 4 bases, and 14 bases lay between the germline ends. The CDR3 consists of 14 residues. Germline values: CDR1 SQVTM, CDR2 ANQGSEA. CDR3 residues: CSVENAGRAYGYTF. The CDR3 nucleotides read TGCAGCGTTGAAAACGCGGGGAGAGCCTATGGCTACACCTTC.

This clonotype was counted at least ten times. The chain has TRBV12-3 or TRBV12-4 and TRBJ2-7, with no clear D. V was clipped by 5 bases and J by 4 bases, with 9 bases between them. The CDR3 contains 12 residues. The CDR3 region has the DNA TGTGCCAGCAGTGGTCCGGCTTACGAGCAGTACTTC. Its translation: CASSGPAYEQYF.

This clonotype was recorded at least ten times. This chain joins TRBV27 and TRBJ2-5; D possibly corresponds to TRBD2 (5 bases). Trimming removed 0 bases from V and 5 bases from J, with 13 bases in between. The germline CDR1 and CDR2 sequences are MNHEY and SMNVEV (reference sequence). The CDR3 covers 15 residues. DNA of the CDR3: TGTGCCAGCAGTTTATCGGCAGGAGGATGGGAGACCCAGTACTTC. It is translated as CASSLSAGGWETQYF.

This clonotype appeared a single time. A clone one base away is much larger, so this may be a read error. The CDR3 protein is CAGSPYGTSGNTQYF. CDR3 bases: TGTGCCGGCTCACCATACGGGACTAGCGGGAATACGCAGTATTTT. The V gene is TRBV18, the J gene TRBJ2-3, with 13 positions matching TRBD2. Per germline, CDR1 KGHSH and CDR2 LQKENI. The CDR3 loop spans 15 amino acids.

This clonotype has a count of ten or more. The gene calls are TRBV11-1 and TRBJ2-1; 14 positions match TRBD2. The germline CDR1 and CDR2 sequences are SGHAT and FQDESV (reference sequence). V dropped 5 bases and J dropped 7; count of bases not matched to a gene: 7. The CDR3 is 16 amino acids. The CDR3 sequence is CASSPRTSGRNNEQFF. The CDR3 DNA follows: TGTGCCAGCAGCCCAAGGACTAGCGGGAGGAATAATGAGCAGTTCTTC.

This clonotype was found a few times. The chain has TRBV2 and TRBJ2-1, with D perhaps TRBD2 (6 bases). Trimming stripped 11 bases from V and 2 bases from J, with 13 bases between. CDR1 SNHLY and CDR2 FYNNEI come from the germline V gene. The CDR3 is 13 residues long. The chain's CDR3 is CAGRLGPYNEQFF. The DNA of the CDR3 is TGTGCCGGCCGACTAGGGCCCTACAATGAGCAGTTCTTC.

A note on this clonotype: In this CDR3 the conserved last residue, phenylalanine or tryptophan, is missing, so a read error is likely. This chain connects TRBV7-2 to TRBJ2-1, with 9 bases identical to TRBD2. Trimming took 2 bases from V and 0 from J; bases not matched to a gene: 5. In germline, CDR1 is SGHTA, CDR2 FQGNSA. The CDR3 sequence is 17 residues long. CDR3 region: CASSLLFSGGSYNEQFL. As DNA, the CDR3 is TGTGCCAGCAGCTTATTATTTAGCGGGGGCTCCTACAATGAGCAGTTCCTC.